This entry is about one T cell receptor beta chain. 60 Vbeta and 13 Jbeta primers were used in PCR. The assay was immunoSEQ multiplex PCR, and TCRdb's table has in-frame clones only and misses some. The data contain 100,000 or so clones, 13% to 15% of them singletons. This entry comes from a study of cytomegalovirus exposure and HLA in healthy donors. Sequencing used PBMCs. This clonotype was sampled from a female donor in good health and CMV-seronegative.

The CDR3 here is CATRTASSGANVLTF. As DNA, the CDR3 is TGCGCCACCCGGACAGCCAGCTCTGGGGCCAACGTCCTGACTTTC. This sequence joins TRBV5-1 and TRBJ2-6; D is possibly TRBD1 (6 bases). This CDR3 region has 15 residues. Trimming removed 9 bases from V and 0 bases from J, with 13 bases in between. Germline lookup yields CDR1 SGHRS and CDR2 YFSETQ.